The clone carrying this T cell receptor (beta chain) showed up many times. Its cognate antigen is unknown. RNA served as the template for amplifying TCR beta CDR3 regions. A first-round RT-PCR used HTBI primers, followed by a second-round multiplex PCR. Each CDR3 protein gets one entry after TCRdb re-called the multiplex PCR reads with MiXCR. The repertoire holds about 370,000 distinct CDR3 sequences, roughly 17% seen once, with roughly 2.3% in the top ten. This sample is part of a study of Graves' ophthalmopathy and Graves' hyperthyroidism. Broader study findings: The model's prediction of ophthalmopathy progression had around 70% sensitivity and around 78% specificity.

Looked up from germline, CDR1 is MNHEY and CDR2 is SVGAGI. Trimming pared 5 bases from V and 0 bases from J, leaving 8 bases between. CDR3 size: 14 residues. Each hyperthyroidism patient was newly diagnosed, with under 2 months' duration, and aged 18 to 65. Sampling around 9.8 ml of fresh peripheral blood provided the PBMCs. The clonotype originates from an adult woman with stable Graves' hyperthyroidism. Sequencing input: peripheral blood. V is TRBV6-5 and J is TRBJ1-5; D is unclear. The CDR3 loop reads CASSNSPSNQPQHF. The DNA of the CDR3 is TGTGCCAGCAGTAACAGTCCTAGCAATCAGCCCCAGCATTTT.